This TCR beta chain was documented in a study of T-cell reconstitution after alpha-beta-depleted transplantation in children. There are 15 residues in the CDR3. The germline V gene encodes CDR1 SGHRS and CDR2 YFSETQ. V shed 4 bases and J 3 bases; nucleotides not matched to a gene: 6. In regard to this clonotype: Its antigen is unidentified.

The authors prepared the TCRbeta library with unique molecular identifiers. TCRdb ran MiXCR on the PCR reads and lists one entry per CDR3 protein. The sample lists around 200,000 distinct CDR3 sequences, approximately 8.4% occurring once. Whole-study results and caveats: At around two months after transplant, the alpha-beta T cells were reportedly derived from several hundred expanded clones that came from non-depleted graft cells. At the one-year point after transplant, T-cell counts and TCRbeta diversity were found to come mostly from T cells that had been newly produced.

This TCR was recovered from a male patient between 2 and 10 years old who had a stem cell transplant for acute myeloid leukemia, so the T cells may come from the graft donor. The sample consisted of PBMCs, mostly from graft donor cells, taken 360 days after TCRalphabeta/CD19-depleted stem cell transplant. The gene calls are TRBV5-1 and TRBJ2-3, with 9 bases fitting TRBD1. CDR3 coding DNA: TGCGCCAGCAGCCGTCAGACAGGGGGGACAGATACGCAGTATTTT. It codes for CASSRQTGGTDTQYF.